This T cell receptor (beta chain) was identified during a study of early T cells in non-severe SARS-CoV-2 infection. One entry per CDR3 protein, called by TCRdb with MiXCR from the 5' RACE reads. The data contain more than 60,000 distinct CDR3 sequences, around 14% of them singletons. The specimen sequenced was whole blood. The sequence came from an adult who was a healthcare worker with PCR-confirmed SARS-CoV-2 infection or an uninfected control (not recorded which).

The CDR3 loop is CSTQGGRENEQYF. The CDR3 DNA follows: TGCAGTACTCAGGGGGGGAGGGAGAACGAGCAGTACTTC. This sequence joins TRBV20-1 and TRBJ2-7, with D perhaps matching TRBD1 or TRBD2 (7 bases each). Germline lookup yields CDR1 DFQATT and CDR2 SNEGSKA (reference sequence). Trimming pared 8 bases from V and 5 bases from J, leaving 19 bases between. The CDR3 is 13 amino acids.